One sample yielded the 3 T cell receptor beta chains listed below, sequenced in a study of cytomegalovirus exposure and HLA in healthy donors. PCR was performed using 60 Vbeta and 13 Jbeta primers. Method: immunoSEQ multiplex PCR; TCRdb's copy keeps in-frame clones and lacks some. Among 100,000 to 140,000 clones listed, roughly 80% were seen once. Material: PBMCs. The source of these receptors is a man aged 25 to 45 in good health and CMV-seropositive.

The chain couples TRBV18 to TRBJ2-2; D remains unclear. Trimming removed 0 bases at V and 0 bases at J, with 5 bases between. The CDR3 consists of 15 residues. CDR1 is KGHSH, CDR2 LQKENI, per germline. The CDR3 spells CASSPPGANTGELFF. The CDR3 nucleotides read TGTGCCAGCTCACCACCCGGAGCGAACACCGGGGAGCTGTTTTTT.

The chain has TRBV15 and TRBJ1-5; D ambiguous. This CDR3 is built from 15 residues. Germline CDR1 reads LNHNV; CDR2 reads YYDKDF (reference sequence). V was shortened by 0 bases and J by 2 bases, with 8 bases between the two germline ends. CDR3 residues: CATSRDLSRNQPQHF. In DNA form, the CDR3 reads TGTGCCACCAGCAGAGATTTATCCCGCAATCAGCCCCAGCATTTT.

The chain is built from TRBV5-6 and TRBJ1-1, with unresolved D. Germline-derived CDR1 and CDR2 are SGHDT and YYEEEE. V was cut by 0 bases and J by 0 bases, with 6 bases left in between. This CDR3 spans 14 amino acids. In DNA form, the CDR3 reads TGTGCCAGCAGCTTGGGCGCCGTGAACACTGAAGCTTTCTTT. It is translated as CASSLGAVNTEAFF.